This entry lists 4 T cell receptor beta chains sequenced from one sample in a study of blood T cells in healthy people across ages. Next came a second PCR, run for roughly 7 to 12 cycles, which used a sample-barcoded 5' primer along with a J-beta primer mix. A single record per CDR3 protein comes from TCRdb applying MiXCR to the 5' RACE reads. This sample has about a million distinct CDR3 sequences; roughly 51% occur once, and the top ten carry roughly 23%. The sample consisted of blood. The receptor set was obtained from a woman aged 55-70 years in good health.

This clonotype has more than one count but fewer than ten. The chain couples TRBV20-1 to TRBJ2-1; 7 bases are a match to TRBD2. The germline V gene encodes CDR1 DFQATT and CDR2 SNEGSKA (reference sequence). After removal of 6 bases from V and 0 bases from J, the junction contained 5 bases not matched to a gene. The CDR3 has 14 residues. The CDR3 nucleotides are TGCAGTGCCAAGCGGGGCAGCTCCTACAATGAGCAGTTCTTC. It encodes CSAKRGSSYNEQFF.

In DNA, the CDR3 is TGTGCCAGCAGCCAAGGACAAAGACAGTACTTC. It encodes CASSQGQRQYF. This chain connects TRBV3-1 to TRBJ2-4; D not resolved. Trimming removed 1 base from V and 13 bases from J, with 8 bases in between. The CDR3 spans 11 residues. Germline assignment: CDR1 LGHDT and CDR2 YNNKEL (reference sequence). Full variable domain (rest looked up from reference TRBV3-1 and TRBJ2-4): DTAVSQTPKYLVTQMGNDKSIKCEQNLGHDTMYWYKQDSKKFLKIMFSYNNKELIINETVPNRFSPKSPDKAHLNLHINSLELGDSAVYFCASSQGQRQYFGAGTRLSVL.

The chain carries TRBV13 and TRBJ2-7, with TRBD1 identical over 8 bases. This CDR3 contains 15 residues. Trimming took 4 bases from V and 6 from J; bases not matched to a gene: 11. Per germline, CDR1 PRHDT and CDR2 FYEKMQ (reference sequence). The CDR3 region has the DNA TGTGCCAGCAGCTCCAGGGGGCAGATCTCTCTCGAGCAGTACTTC. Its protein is CASSSRGQISLEQYF.

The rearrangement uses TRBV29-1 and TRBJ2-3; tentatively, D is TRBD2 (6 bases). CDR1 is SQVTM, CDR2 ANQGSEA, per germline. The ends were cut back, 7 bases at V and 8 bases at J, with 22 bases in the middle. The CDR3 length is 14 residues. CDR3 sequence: CSAMLATDGGTQYF. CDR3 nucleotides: TGCAGCGCAATGCTAGCGACGGATGGCGGTACGCAGTATTTT.